The rows below give T cell receptor beta chains drawn from one sample of a study of blood T cell repertoires in COVID-19. Only in-frame clones appear in the TCRdb table, and some are missing; sequencing was by immunoSEQ multiplex PCR. The profile shows about 100,000 clones, roughly 75% of them singletons. The sample consisted of peripheral blood. These receptors originate from a middle-aged man who had recovered from COVID-19. CDR3s include the opening cysteine and the closing phenylalanine or tryptophan. D genes are given only for firm matches. Clone size is given for some rows only: seen once, a few or many times, or a class if the clone is expanded.

CDR3 DNA: TGTGCCAGCACCACCCTCATCGGTGAGCAGTTCTTC
CDR3 protein: CASTTLIGEQFF
J gene: TRBJ2-1
V gene: TRBV28
clone size: .
D gene: .

CDR3 DNA: TGTGCCAGCAGTTACTCGCCGAGCCAAGAACGTGGCTACACCTTC
CDR3 protein: CASSYSPSQERGYTF
J gene: TRBJ1-2
V gene: TRBV6-5
clone size: .
D gene: .

CDR3 DNA: TGTGCCAGCAGTTTGTACGGAGATTCCTACGAGCAGTACTTC
CDR3 protein: CASSLYGDSYEQYF
J gene: TRBJ2-7
V gene: TRBV28
clone size: .
D gene: .

CDR3 DNA: TGTGCCAGCAGCTCGACTACCGGCTATGAGCAGTTCTTC
CDR3 protein: CASSSTTGYEQFF
J gene: TRBJ2-1
V gene: TRBV11-3
clone size: .
D gene: .

CDR3 DNA: TGTGCCAGCTCACCGGGACAGGCAGGCGATCCCCTCCACTTT
CDR3 protein: CASSPGQAGDPLHF
J gene: TRBJ1-6
V gene: TRBV18
clone size: .
D gene: TRBD1

CDR3 DNA: TGTGCCAGTAGTCGGACAGGAGTAACTAACTATGGCTACACCTTC
CDR3 protein: CASSRTGVTNYGYTF
J gene: TRBJ1-2
V gene: TRBV19
clone size: many
D gene: TRBD1

CDR3 DNA: TGTGCCAGTAGTACCGGGACAGGGGGTTACGAGCAGTACTTC
CDR3 protein: CASSTGTGGYEQYF
J gene: TRBJ2-7
V gene: TRBV19
clone size: once
D gene: TRBD1

CDR3 DNA: TGTGCCAGCAGCTTCCAGGGGGCCGGCTATGGCTACACCTTC
CDR3 protein: CASSFQGAGYGYTF
J gene: TRBJ1-2
V gene: TRBV5-8
clone size: .
D gene: TRBD1

CDR3 DNA: TGTGCCAGCTCACCTTCCGGGGGCACAGATACGCAGTATTTT
CDR3 protein: CASSPSGGTDTQYF
J gene: TRBJ2-3
V gene: TRBV18
clone size: .
D gene: .

CDR3 DNA: TGCAGTGCTAGCTATGAGGAGTCGGCTTTCTTT
CDR3 protein: CSASYEESAFF
J gene: TRBJ1-1
V gene: TRBV20-1
clone size: .
D gene: .

CDR3 DNA: TGTGCCACCAGTCTAACGGGGAGAGGGAACGAGCAGTACTTC
CDR3 protein: CATSLTGRGNEQYF
J gene: TRBJ2-7
V gene: TRBV24-1
clone size: .
D gene: .

CDR3 DNA: TGTGCCAGCAGTCCTGGCGGAAATAATTCACCCCTCCACTTT
CDR3 protein: CASSPGGNNSPLHF
J gene: TRBJ1-6
V gene: TRBV6-1
clone size: .
D gene: .

CDR3 DNA: TGTGCCTGGAGTGTACTTCCAGCGGGGGCCCAAGAGACCCAGTACTTC
CDR3 protein: CAWSVLPAGAQETQYF
J gene: TRBJ2-5
V gene: TRBV30
clone size: .
D gene: TRBD2

CDR3 DNA: TGTGCCAGTAGTAGCGCGGCGGGAAACCAAGAGACCCAGTACTTC
CDR3 protein: CASSSAAGNQETQYF
J gene: TRBJ2-5
V gene: TRBV19
clone size: .
D gene: .

CDR3 DNA: TGTGCCAGCAGCTCCAGAGGGTCAAACACCGGGGAGCTGTTTTTT
CDR3 protein: CASSSRGSNTGELFF
J gene: TRBJ2-2
V gene: TRBV7-3
clone size: few
D gene: .

CDR3 DNA: TGTGCCAGCAGCTTAGGTGGGGGCCCTCACAATGAGCAGTTCTTC
CDR3 protein: CASSLGGGPHNEQFF
J gene: TRBJ2-1
V gene: TRBV7-2
clone size: .
D gene: .

CDR3 DNA: TGTGCCAGCAGCTCCCGGGTAGCGGGAGGCACAGATACGCAGTATTTT
CDR3 protein: CASSSRVAGGTDTQYF
J gene: TRBJ2-3
V gene: TRBV5-5
clone size: .
D gene: TRBD2

CDR3 DNA: TGTGCCATCAGCCCGTCAGGGGGATCTCCAAGCTACACCTTC
CDR3 protein: CAISPSGGSPSYTF
J gene: TRBJ1-2
V gene: TRBV10-3
clone size: .
D gene: TRBD1

CDR3 DNA: TGTGCCAGCAGCGTCCAGGGGGCGCCTGGGGCCAACGTCCTGACTTTC
CDR3 protein: CASSVQGAPGANVLTF
J gene: TRBJ2-6
V gene: TRBV9
clone size: .
D gene: TRBD1

CDR3 DNA: TGTGCCAGCAGCGTTATCACGGTTGGGAGGGCTGAAGCTTTCTTT
CDR3 protein: CASSVITVGRAEAFF
J gene: TRBJ1-1
V gene: TRBV9
clone size: many
D gene: .

CDR3 DNA: TGTGCCAGCAGTTACTCGGACAGGGCCGGCAATCAGCCCCAGCATTTT
CDR3 protein: CASSYSDRAGNQPQHF
J gene: TRBJ1-5
V gene: TRBV6-2/TRBV6-3
clone size: .
D gene: TRBD1

CDR3 DNA: TGTGCCAGCAGTACCGACAGCTATTCCACCTTC
CDR3 protein: CASSTDSYSTF
J gene: TRBJ1-2
V gene: TRBV2
clone size: .
D gene: .

CDR3 DNA: TGCAGCGCCGGGGGACAGGGAGTCTCCAATGAGCAGTTCTTC
CDR3 protein: CSAGGQGVSNEQFF
J gene: TRBJ2-1
V gene: TRBV29-1
clone size: .
D gene: TRBD1

CDR3 DNA: TGTGCCAGCAGCTTAGCGGGACAAGGGGCAGATACGCAGTATTTT
CDR3 protein: CASSLAGQGADTQYF
J gene: TRBJ2-3
V gene: TRBV7-6
clone size: .
D gene: .

CDR3 DNA: TGTGCCAGCAGCCCCCGGGACGGGAGCTCCTACAATGAGCAGTTCTTC
CDR3 protein: CASSPRDGSSYNEQFF
J gene: TRBJ2-1
V gene: TRBV11-3
clone size: .
D gene: .

CDR3 DNA: TGTGCCAGCAGCTCGGGACAGGATAGCAATCAGCCCCAGCATTTT
CDR3 protein: CASSSGQDSNQPQHF
J gene: TRBJ1-5
V gene: TRBV7-9
clone size: few
D gene: TRBD1

CDR3 DNA: TGTGCTAGTGGGAAGGGACTGCTGAATGAGCAGTTCTTC
CDR3 protein: CASGKGLLNEQFF
J gene: TRBJ2-1
V gene: TRBV12-5
clone size: .
D gene: .

CDR3 DNA: TGTGCCACCAGCCCGGGGATTAGCGGGCCCTACAATGAGCAGTTCTTC
CDR3 protein: CATSPGISGPYNEQFF
J gene: TRBJ2-1
V gene: TRBV15
clone size: .
D gene: TRBD2

CDR3 DNA: TGTGCCAGCAGTGGGGGAGATGGGGGCTACACCTTC
CDR3 protein: CASSGGDGGYTF
J gene: TRBJ1-2
V gene: TRBV2
clone size: .
D gene: .

CDR3 DNA: TGTGCCAGCAGCGTACGGACAGGGAACGAAAAACTGTTTTTT
CDR3 protein: CASSVRTGNEKLFF
J gene: TRBJ1-4
V gene: TRBV5-6
clone size: .
D gene: TRBD1

CDR3 DNA: TGTGCCAGCAGCCCCGGGACAGTTTTTAACTATGGCTACACCTTC
CDR3 protein: CASSPGTVFNYGYTF
J gene: TRBJ1-2
V gene: TRBV5-4
clone size: .
D gene: TRBD1

CDR3 DNA: TGTGCCAGCTCAGCAGCGGGGGTACCCTACGAGCAGTACTTC
CDR3 protein: CASSAAGVPYEQYF
J gene: TRBJ2-7
V gene: TRBV18
clone size: .
D gene: TRBD2

CDR3 DNA: TGTGCCAGCTCCCCGGGGGCAACTAATGAAAAACTGTTTTTT
CDR3 protein: CASSPGATNEKLFF
J gene: TRBJ1-4
V gene: TRBV18
clone size: .
D gene: .